These T cell receptor beta chains were read from a single sample in a study of molecular identifiers for immune sequencing clone quantification. MiXCR was run by TCRdb on the PCR reads, yielding one entry per CDR3 protein. The table lists a few hundred thousand distinct CDR3 sequences, about 26% of them singletons. Specimen: naive CD8+ T cells from blood, with Jurkat cell RNA spiked in. The receptor source for this set is a human donor in good health. Some libraries in this study had Jurkat cell RNA spiked in. Both conserved end residues are part of each CDR3. A D gene is named only where the DNA matches it firmly. The size entry is marked missing in some rows and otherwise reads once, few, many or a size class.

J gene,clone size,V gene,CDR3 length,D gene,CDR3 DNA,CDR3 protein
TRBJ1-1,NA,TRBV9,14,NA,TGTGCCAGCAGCCCGCCCGTCACAGAGAATGAAGCTCTCTTT,CASSPPVTENEALF
TRBJ2-3,NA,TRBV11-2,16,NA,TGTGCCAGCAGCGGGGTTTTGGGCTTCGGCACAGATACGCAGTATTTT,CASSGVLGFGTDTQYF
TRBJ1-5,many,TRBV5-6,14,NA,TGTGCCTCGTCCGGGGGATCCCGCAATCAGCCCCAGCATTTT,CASSGGSRNQPQHF
TRBJ1-5,NA,TRBV18,16,NA,TGTGCCAGCTCACCGTACGAGGAGGGGGGCAATCAGCCCCAGCATTTT,CASSPYEEGGNQPQHF
TRBJ2-5,NA,TRBV25-1,12,NA,TGTGCCAGCAGTGACATTCTGGAGACCAAGTACTTC,CASSDILETKYF
TRBJ2-7,NA,TRBV11-1,12,NA,TGTGCCAGCGAGGACATTCGGAGGGAGCAGTACTTC,CASEDIRREQYF
TRBJ1-5,NA,TRBV6-5,14,NA,TGTGCCAGCAGTGAGGGACACCTCAATCAGCCCCAGCAATTT,CASSEGHLNQPQQF
TRBJ2-2,NA,TRBV7-9,15,NA,TGTGCCAGCAGCCATTTAGCGTCGAACACCGGGGAGCTGTTTTTT,CASSHLASNTGELFF
TRBJ2-2,few,TRBV27,15,NA,TGTGCCAGCAGTTTATCGTTTCAGCTTACCGGGGAGCTGTTTTTT,CASSLSFQLTGELFF
TRBJ1-6,many,TRBV12-3/TRBV12-4,14,NA,TGTGCCAGCAGTTTGTCAGGGTTCGGTTCACCCCTCCACTTT,CASSLSGFGSPLHF
TRBJ1-1,NA,TRBV19,12,NA,TGTGCCAGTACAGTGTCAGGCACTGAAGCTTTCTTT,CASTVSGTEAFF
TRBJ2-3,NA,TRBV5-1,15,NA,TGCGCCAGCAACGAAGCCCCTCTGGGCACAGATACGCAGTACTTT,CASNEAPLGTDTQYF
TRBJ2-7,few,TRBV30,13,TRBD2,TGTGCCTGGACCGGACTAGCGGTCTACGAGCAGTACTTC,CAWTGLAVYEQYF
TRBJ2-7,NA,TRBV12-3/TRBV12-4,14,TRBD1,TGTGCCAGCAGCCCCGCCCAGGGGGCCTACGAGCAGTACTTC,CASSPAQGAYEQYF
TRBJ1-1,NA,TRBV30,16,NA,TGTGCCTGGAGTCCGGTGGCAGGCTCACCGTACACTGAAGCTTTCTTT,CAWSPVAGSPYTEAFF
TRBJ1-3,many,TRBV11-2,12,NA,TGTGCCAGCAGCTTTGATGGAAACACCATATATTTT,CASSFDGNTIYF
TRBJ1-1,many,TRBV5-4,13,NA,TGTGCCAGCAGCACGAAAGGAGACACTGAAGCTTTCTTT,CASSTKGDTEAFF
TRBJ2-3,few,TRBV10-1,14,NA,TGCGCCAGCAGTGAGGCGGGGGCAGCGGATACGCAGTATTTT,CASSEAGAADTQYF
TRBJ2-7,NA,TRBV7-9,16,TRBD1,TGTGCCAGCAGCTTATTTTCTAGGGACAGAAGTTACGAGCAGTACTTC,CASSLFSRDRSYEQYF
TRBJ2-3,many,TRBV20-1,13,NA,TGCAGTGCTAGAGTTACCCCCGGAGATACGCAGTATTTT,CSARVTPGDTQYF
TRBJ2-7,few,TRBV7-9,16,NA,TGTGCCAGCAGCTTAACCCCCAGCGTACGCTCCTACGAGCAGTACTTC,CASSLTPSVRSYEQYF
TRBJ2-7,NA,TRBV4-3,15,NA,TGCGCCAGCAGCCCTGGGGCGGGCGAGACCTACGAGCAGTACTTC,CASSPGAGETYEQYF
TRBJ1-6,NA,TRBV7-6,13,NA,TGTGCCAGCAGCCTTAGTTTTAATTCACCCCTCCACTTT,CASSLSFNSPLHF
TRBJ2-7,NA,TRBV6-6,12,NA,TGTGCCAGCAGTTACGCAGGGGACGAGCAGTACTTC,CASSYAGDEQYF
TRBJ2-5,NA,TRBV7-2,15,NA,TGTGCCAGCAGCGGAGGACACCTGTACCAAGAGACCCAGTACTTC,CASSGGHLYQETQYF
TRBJ2-1,NA,TRBV7-9,13,NA,TGTGCCAGCAGCCGCGGGACCCACAATGAGCAGTTCTTC,CASSRGTHNEQFF
TRBJ2-7,few,TRBV20-1,15,TRBD1,TGCAGTGCTAGAGATCTGACAGGGAGCTCCTACGAGCAGTACTTC,CSARDLTGSSYEQYF
TRBJ1-5,NA,TRBV18,17,NA,TGTGCCAGCTCACCAAAGAAGGTTCAGTTGGGCAATCAGCCCCAGCAATTT,CASSPKKVQLGNQPQQF
TRBJ2-7,NA,TRBV5-1,14,NA,TGCGCCAGCAGCTTGACAGTGGTTGACTACGAGCAGTACTTC,CASSLTVVDYEQYF
TRBJ2-5,NA,TRBV6-5,14,NA,TGTGCCAGCAGTACTCAACCAGACCAAGAGACCCAGTACTTC,CASSTQPDQETQYF
TRBJ2-5,few,TRBV7-9,18,TRBD1,TGTGCCAGCAGCACCCAAAAACACACGGGACAGGTCCAAGAGCCCCAGTACTTC,CASSTQKHTGQVQEPQYF
TRBJ2-7,few,TRBV7-2,14,TRBD2,TGTGCCAGCAGCTTCCGACTAGCGGGGGGCGAGCAGTACTTC,CASSFRLAGGEQYF
TRBJ2-3,few,TRBV13,15,NA,TGTGCCAGCAGCAGGGCAGGGAATTTGGCAGATACGCAGTATTTT,CASSRAGNLADTQYF
TRBJ2-5,NA,TRBV28,16,TRBD2,TGTGCCAGCAGTTTTTCAGTAGCGGGGGACCAAGAGACCCACTACTTC,CASSFSVAGDQETHYF
TRBJ2-7,few,TRBV19,13,NA,TGTGCCAGTAGTTGGAGACAGTCCTACGAGCAGTACTTC,CASSWRQSYEQYF
TRBJ2-7,many,TRBV28,13,NA,TGTGCCAGCAGCCCCCCGAGCCCGTACGAGCAGTACTTC,CASSPPSPYEQYF
TRBJ2-1,NA,TRBV6-2/TRBV6-3,14,NA,TGTGCCAGCAGTTACTCGACAGCTTACAATGAGCAGTTCTTC,CASSYSTAYNEQFF
TRBJ1-2,few,TRBV4-3,15,TRBD1,TGCGCCAGCAGCCAAGAGGACAGGGCGTCGGATGGCTACACCTTC,CASSQEDRASDGYTF
TRBJ1-5,NA,TRBV9,13,NA,TGTGCCAGCAGCCTAGAGGGGAGGCAGCCCCAGCATTTT,CASSLEGRQPQHF
TRBJ2-1,many,TRBV6-5,17,NA,TGTGCCAGCAGTCCCTCTCCGGTGGGAGTGGGTCTTAATGAGCAGTTCTTC,CASSPSPVGVGLNEQFF
TRBJ1-4,NA,TRBV6-5,13,NA,TGTGCCAGCAGCCTCGTAACTAATGAAAAACTGTTTTTT,CASSLVTNEKLFF
TRBJ1-1,NA,TRBV5-1,18,NA,TGCGCCAGCAGCTTGGATTACCAACTTACCATTTCGAACACTGAAGCTTTCTTT,CASSLDYQLTISNTEAFF
TRBJ2-7,few,TRBV4-1,14,TRBD1,TGCGCCAGCAGCCAAGGGACAGGGGTAACCGAGCAGTACTTC,CASSQGTGVTEQYF